This TCR beta chain originates from a study of T cell changes during pregnancy in multiple sclerosis. This clone appeared a single time. The repertoire was sequenced with immunoSEQ multiplex PCR; TCRdb's copy has only in-frame clones and lacks some. The sample includes 20,000 to 25,000 clones, more than 85% of them seen just once. The length of the CDR3 is 15 residues. Germline CDR1 is SGHVS and CDR2 is FQNEAQ. J lost 11 bases, V lost 3 bases, and 8 bases had no gene match. V usage is TRBV7-8 and J usage is TRBJ1-6; 9 nucleotides match TRBD1. The source is a female donor with multiple sclerosis, enrolled in a pregnancy study. This material consisted of CD4+ T cells from peripheral blood mononuclear cells, taken in the third trimester of pregnancy. This CDR3 is CASSFPGTGRPPLHF. The CDR3 DNA reads TGTGCCAGCAGCTTCCCCGGGACAGGGCGGCCACCCCTCCACTTT. The full variable domain, in which reference TRBV7-8 and TRBJ1-6 provide the parts outside the CDR3, is GAGVSQSPRYKVAKRGQDVALRCDPISGHVSLFWYQQALGQGPEFLTYFQNEAQLDKSGLPSDRFFAERPEGSVSTLKIQRTQQEDSAVYLCASSFPGTGRPPLHFGNGTRLTVT.